One sample yielded the 31 T cell receptor beta chains listed below, sequenced in a study of blood T cell repertoires in COVID-19. The repertoire was sequenced with immunoSEQ multiplex PCR; TCRdb's copy has only in-frame clones and lacks some. The sample shows 300,000 to 400,000 clones, around 87% of them seen only once. Sequencing was done on a sample of PBMCs or T cells enriched from blood (not recorded which). The origin of the receptors is a woman aged 30 to 39 with acute COVID-19.

This chain joins TRBV27 and TRBJ1-1; tentative D call: TRBD1 (5 bases). This CDR3 comprises 15 residues. Germline V lookup: CDR1 MNHEY, CDR2 SMNVEV (reference sequence). Trimming pared 7 bases from V and 1 base from J, leaving 16 bases between. This chain's CDR3 is CASMEGDWRNTEAFF. In DNA form, the CDR3 reads TGTGCCAGCATGGAAGGGGATTGGAGGAACACTGAAGCTTTCTTT.

The genes are TRBV29-1 and TRBJ1-5, with a possible D match to TRBD1 (5 bases). The length of the CDR3 is 14 residues. The germline V gene encodes CDR1 SQVTM and CDR2 ANQGSEA. V dropped 5 bases and J dropped 0 bases, with 11 bases sitting between them. CDR3 amino acids: CSVQDTNSNQPQHF. The CDR3 nucleotides are TGCAGCGTTCAGGACACCAATAGCAATCAGCCCCAGCATTTT.

This chain links TRBV2 with TRBJ1-4; D is perhaps TRBD1 (5 bases). Trimming stripped 2 bases from V and 4 bases from J, with 8 bases between. The CDR3 has 14 amino acids. Germline V CDR1 and CDR2: SNHLY, FYNNEI. The chain's CDR3 is CASSERQLNEKLFF. The CDR3 bases are TGTGCCAGCAGTGAAAGACAGCTTAATGAAAAACTGTTTTTT.

A single count supports this clone. The chain joins TRBV23-1 to TRBJ2-1; D perhaps matches TRBD2 (6 bases). TRBV23-1 is placed among ORFs of uncertain function. V was clipped by 4 bases and J by 4 bases, with 14 bases between them. This CDR3 spans 15 amino acids. The CDR3 DNA reads TGCGCCAGCAGTCCGGACGGTCGGGGGTACAATGAGCAGTTCTTC. The encoded protein is CASSPDGRGYNEQFF.

This chain links TRBV18 with TRBJ1-2; 8 bases are a match to TRBD1. V lost 2 bases and J lost 4; bases outside the gene matches: 3. The CDR3 has 14 residues. The germline V gene encodes CDR1 KGHSH and CDR2 LQKENI. CDR3 in amino acids: CASSPWTGSYGYTF. DNA for the CDR3: TGTGCCAGCTCACCATGGACAGGGAGCTATGGCTACACCTTC.

The genes are TRBV12-5 and TRBJ2-3, with 7 bases fitting TRBD1. With V trimmed by 1 base and J by 1 base, 2 bases remained unmatched. Germline assignment: CDR1 LGHNT and CDR2 FRNRAP. This CDR3 spans 15 amino acids. In DNA, the CDR3 is TGTGCTAGTGGTTTGGCCGACAGGGGCACAGATACGCAGTATTTT. Its translation is CASGLADRGTDTQYF.

The chain combines TRBV18 with TRBJ1-6, with D possibly being TRBD1 (5 bases). The germline gives CDR1 KGHSH, CDR2 LQKENI. Between the trimmed V and J ends, which lost 6 bases and 0 bases, there was a span of 12 bases. CDR3 length equals 16 residues. The CDR3 protein is CASSSGMGSYNSPLHF. The CDR3, as DNA: TGTGCCAGCTCGTCAGGGATGGGCTCCTATAATTCACCCCTCCACTTT.

The chain links TRBV29-1 to TRBJ1-1; D might be TRBD1 (5 bases). Germline loops: CDR1 SQVTM, CDR2 ANQGSEA. Trimming shortened V by 0 bases and J by 3 bases, and 11 bases separated the two germline ends. This CDR3 has 14 residues. The CDR3 region has the DNA TGCAGCGTTGAAGACCCAGGGCGAGACACTGAAGCTTTCTTT. It encodes CSVEDPGRDTEAFF.

The CDR3 protein is CASSLHGAGGLNEQFF. CDR3 coding DNA: TGTGCCAGCAGCCTCCACGGCGCGGGGGGGCTGAATGAGCAGTTCTTC. V gene TRBV3-1 (or the pseudogene TRBV3-2) combines with J gene TRBJ2-1; 9 bases are shared with TRBD2. After removal of 4 bases from V and 7 bases from J, the junction contained 11 bases not matched to a gene. CDR1 and CDR2 from the germline V gene are LGHDT and YNNKEL (reference sequence). The CDR3 covers 16 residues.

J is TRBJ2-4 and V is TRBV19; 7 nucleotides match TRBD2. The trim removed 6 bases at V and 6 bases at J, leaving 8 bases unmatched. Germline assignment: CDR1 LNHDA and CDR2 SQIVND (reference sequence). The CDR3 is made up of 14 amino acids. CDR3 DNA: TGTGCCAGTAGGAGATCGGGGGGAGTAAACATTCAGTACTTC. This encodes CASRRSGGVNIQYF.

The chain couples TRBV5-6 to TRBJ1-2; the D is unclear. This CDR3 contains 16 residues. Germline-derived CDR1 and CDR2 are SGHDT and YYEEEE. Trimming took off 1 base at V and 3 bases at J, with 16 bases between the two ends. CDR3 region: CASSLKSSGGYYGYTF. The CDR3, as DNA: TGTGCCAGCAGCTTGAAAAGCTCCGGAGGATACTATGGCTACACCTTC.

This clone was found once. Other DNA sequences from this sample encode an identical CDR3 as well. This chain connects TRBV15 to TRBJ1-2; D is uncertain. Germline-derived CDR1 and CDR2 are LNHNV and YYDKDF (reference sequence). With 0 bases removed from V and 2 bases from J, the gap between germline ends came to 7 bases. CDR3 size: 14 residues. In DNA form, the CDR3 reads TGTGCCACCAGCAGAGATAACAGAAACTATGGCTACACCTTC. The encoded protein is CATSRDNRNYGYTF. The full variable domain, completed using reference TRBV15 and TRBJ1-2, is DAMVIQNPRYQVTQFGKPVTLSCSQTLNHNVMYWYQQKSSQAPKLLFHYYDKDFNNEADTPDNFQSRRPNTSFCFLDIRSPGLGDTAMYLCATSRDNRNYGYTFGSGTRLTVV.

V and J are TRBV19 and TRBJ1-1; TRBD1 matches 7 bases. V trimming: 1 base; J trimming: 0 bases; junction bases outside the gene matches: 2. CDR1 and CDR2 (germline): LNHDA, SQIVND (reference sequence). The CDR3 length is 15 residues. The CDR3 DNA sequence: TGTGCCAGTAGTATAGCCGGGACAGTGAACACTGAAGCTTTCTTT. Its protein product is CASSIAGTVNTEAFF.

The chain carries TRBV10-2 and TRBJ2-3, with TRBD2 matching over 8 bases. V was clipped by 0 bases and J by 6 bases; unmatched bases: 8. Germline CDR1 and CDR2: WSHSY and SAAADI. This CDR3 contains 16 residues. DNA of the CDR3: TGCGCCAGCAGTGAGTCGGCGGGGGGCCGGGGGGATACGCAGTATTTT. This translates into CASSESAGGRGDTQYF.

The chain joins TRBV12-5 to TRBJ2-6, with D possibly matching TRBD2 (6 bases). CDR1 and CDR2 from the germline V gene are LGHNT and FRNRAP. The length of the CDR3 is 20 residues. V was cut by 5 bases and J by 0 bases, with 23 bases left in between. CDR3 sequence: CASGPPFSERVRSGANVLTF. The CDR3 DNA sequence: TGTGCTAGTGGTCCCCCCTTTAGTGAGCGGGTGCGCTCTGGGGCCAACGTCCTGACTTTC.

The chain has TRBV10-3 and TRBJ1-2; D is undetermined. The CDR3 consists of 14 residues. Germline V CDR1 and CDR2: ENHRY, SYGVKD. The V and J ends lost 0 bases and 8 bases respectively, with 13 bases between them. CDR3 in amino acids: CAISESIGDTGYTF. In DNA form, the CDR3 reads TGTGCCATCAGTGAGTCGATCGGGGATACCGGCTACACCTTC.

CDR3 in amino acids: CASSLGGGTANEKLFF. CDR3 coding DNA: TGTGCCAGCAGCTTGGGAGGGGGCACGGCTAATGAAAAACTGTTTTTT. The chain carries TRBV5-8 and TRBJ1-4; 7 bases agree with TRBD1. Per germline, CDR1 SGHTS and CDR2 YDEGEE. The V segment lost 0 bases and the J segment 3 bases; nucleotides outside the gene matches: 5. The CDR3 runs to 16 residues.

The chain joins TRBV5-1 to TRBJ2-2, with 7 bases aligning to TRBD2. Trimming cost V 5 bases and J 2 bases; bases outside gene matches: 3. The V gene's germline CDR1 is SGHRS and CDR2 YFSETQ. The CDR3 has 14 amino acids. The CDR3 DNA follows: TGCGCCAGCAGGGTAGCGGGTAACACCGGGGAGCTGTTTTTT. Protein product: CASRVAGNTGELFF.

The chain combines TRBV4-3 with TRBJ2-3, with 7 nucleotides matching TRBD2. V lost 2 bases and J lost 0; bases outside the gene matches: 14. Germline CDR1 reads LGHNA; CDR2 reads YSLEER. This CDR3 comprises 19 residues. CDR3 DNA sequence: TGCGCCAGCAGCCAAAGAAGGGGAGGACTAGTGGGTAGCACAGATACGCAGTATTTT. It yields the protein CASSQRRGGLVGSTDTQYF.

The genes are TRBV27 and TRBJ1-1, with no clear D. Germline loops: CDR1 MNHEY, CDR2 SMNVEV (reference sequence). The CDR3 spans 13 residues. Trimming pared 8 bases from V and 0 bases from J, leaving 10 bases between. The CDR3 sequence: CASRELMNTEAFF. The CDR3 bases are TGTGCCAGCCGGGAGCTAATGAACACTGAAGCTTTCTTT.

This sequence joins TRBV7-2 and TRBJ1-2; D is unresolved. Germline CDR1 is SGHTA and CDR2 is FQGNSA. V lost 1 base and J lost 7, with 13 bases in between. This CDR3 contains 14 residues. CDR3 nucleotides: TGTGCCAGCAGCTTAGGGCCGGGCCGGGGTGGCTACACCTTC. Translation gives CASSLGPGRGGYTF.

The rearrangement links TRBV5-1 to TRBJ2-3; 13 nucleotides line up with TRBD2. This CDR3 is built from 16 residues. Germline-derived CDR1 and CDR2 are SGHRS and YFSETQ. V lost 4 bases to trimming and J lost 1 base; unmatched junction nucleotides: 3. The CDR3 region is CASSGGTSGGTDTQYF. CDR3 nucleotide sequence: TGCGCCAGCAGCGGTGGGACTAGCGGGGGCACAGATACGCAGTATTTT.

The gene calls are TRBV7-9 and TRBJ1-5, with D perhaps matching TRBD1 (6 bases). V was cut by 5 bases and J by 2 bases, with 16 bases left in between. This CDR3 is 16 amino acids long. Germline assignment: CDR1 SEHNR and CDR2 FQNEAQ (reference sequence). This chain's CDR3 is CASSGPTGMRNQPQHF. The CDR3 nucleotides are TGTGCCAGCAGCGGTCCCACAGGGATGCGCAATCAGCCCCAGCATTTT. Variable domain in full (rest from reference TRBV7-9 and TRBJ1-5): DTGVSQNPRHKITKRGQNVTFRCDPISEHNRLYWYRQTLGQGPEFLTYFQNEAQLEKSRLLSDRFSAERPKGSFSTLEIQRTEQGDSAMYLCASSGPTGMRNQPQHFGDGTRLSIL.

CDR3 sequence reads: CASSQDSVNTGELFF. CDR3 nucleotides: TGCGCCAGCAGCCAAGATTCAGTGAACACCGGGGAGCTGTTTTTT. V and J are TRBV4-1 and TRBJ2-2; D gene ambiguous. V lost 0 bases and J lost 1, with 6 bases in between. CDR1 and CDR2 from the germline V gene are MGHRA and YSYEKL. The CDR3 is 15 residues long.

The chain joins TRBV6-5 to TRBJ1-1; D not resolved. Trimming took 6 bases from V and 1 from J, leaving 15 bases between them. CDR1 and CDR2 from the germline V gene are MNHEY and SVGAGI. The CDR3 contains 15 residues. The CDR3 spells CASSPSPGGNTEAFF. The CDR3, as DNA: TGTGCCAGCAGCCCCAGCCCAGGAGGGAACACTGAAGCTTTCTTT.

This chain uses TRBV6-1 with TRBJ1-5, with no clear D. Germline V CDR1 and CDR2: MNHNS, SASEGT. With 1 base removed from V and 5 bases from J, the gap between germline ends came to 6 bases. The CDR3 runs 13 residues. The CDR3 DNA reads TGTGCCAGCAGTGAAGGAGGCTATCAGCCCCAGCATTTT. This encodes CASSEGGYQPQHF.

This clone was seen more than once but under ten times. The DNA for the CDR3 is TGTGCCAGCAGCTCCAGGGGGGAGCCCCAGCATTTT. This encodes CASSSRGEPQHF. V and J are TRBV13 and TRBJ1-5; 7 nucleotides align to TRBD1. Germline V gene data show CDR1 as PRHDT and CDR2 as FYEKMQ (reference sequence). This CDR3 has 12 residues. The V gene end was trimmed by 4 bases and the J gene end by 8 bases; junction bases not matched to a gene: 2.

This chain joins TRBV5-1 and TRBJ2-7, with 9 bases lining up with TRBD1. Germline V gene data show CDR1 as SGHRS and CDR2 as YFSETQ. The junction had 12 bases not matched to a gene; V was cut back by 3 bases and J by 5 bases. This CDR3 spans 16 amino acids. CDR3 nucleotides: TGCGCCAGCAGCTGGGGGGACAGGGAGGTTGTCGACGAGCAGTACTTC. Protein product: CASSWGDREVVDEQYF. Complete variable domain (other parts from reference TRBV5-1 and TRBJ2-7): KAGVTQTPRYLIKTRGQQVTLSCSPISGHRSVSWYQQTPGQGLQFLFEYFSETQRNKGNFPGRFSGRQFSNSRSEMNVSTLELGDSALYLCASSWGDREVVDEQYFGPGTRLTVT.

The V call is TRBV5-4, the J call TRBJ2-3, with D tentatively TRBD2 (7 bases). Germline CDR1 is SGHNT and CDR2 is YYREEE (reference sequence). Trimming left V 4 bases short and J 1 base short, with 16 bases between. This CDR3 comprises 16 residues. The CDR3 coding sequence is TGTGCCAGCAGCCCAGGTCGGGGGGCGGGCACAGATACGCAGTATTTT. As protein: CASSPGRGAGTDTQYF. The variable domain in full, completed from reference TRBV5-4 and TRBJ2-3, reads ETGVTQSPTHLIKTRGQQVTLRCSSQSGHNTVSWYQQALGQGPQFIFQYYREEENGRGNFPPRFSGLQFPNYSSELNVNALELDDSALYLCASSPGRGAGTDTQYFGPGTRLTVL.

This chain joins TRBV5-1 and TRBJ1-5; unclear D gene. This CDR3 is built from 13 residues. The germline V gene encodes CDR1 SGHRS and CDR2 YFSETQ. V dropped 1 base and J dropped 4 bases, with 6 bases sitting between them. The CDR3 reads CASSLSGNQPQHF. The CDR3 bases are TGCGCCAGCAGCTTGTCCGGGAATCAGCCCCAGCATTTT.

The chain joins TRBV5-1 to TRBJ1-3, with 7 bases fitting TRBD1. CDR3 length: 15 amino acids. Per the germline V gene, CDR1 is SGHRS and CDR2 is YFSETQ. J lost 3 bases, V lost 2 bases, and 5 bases had no gene match. The CDR3 nucleotides are TGCGCCAGCAGCTTTGAGGGGGCGTATGGAAACACCATATATTTT. It codes for CASSFEGAYGNTIYF.